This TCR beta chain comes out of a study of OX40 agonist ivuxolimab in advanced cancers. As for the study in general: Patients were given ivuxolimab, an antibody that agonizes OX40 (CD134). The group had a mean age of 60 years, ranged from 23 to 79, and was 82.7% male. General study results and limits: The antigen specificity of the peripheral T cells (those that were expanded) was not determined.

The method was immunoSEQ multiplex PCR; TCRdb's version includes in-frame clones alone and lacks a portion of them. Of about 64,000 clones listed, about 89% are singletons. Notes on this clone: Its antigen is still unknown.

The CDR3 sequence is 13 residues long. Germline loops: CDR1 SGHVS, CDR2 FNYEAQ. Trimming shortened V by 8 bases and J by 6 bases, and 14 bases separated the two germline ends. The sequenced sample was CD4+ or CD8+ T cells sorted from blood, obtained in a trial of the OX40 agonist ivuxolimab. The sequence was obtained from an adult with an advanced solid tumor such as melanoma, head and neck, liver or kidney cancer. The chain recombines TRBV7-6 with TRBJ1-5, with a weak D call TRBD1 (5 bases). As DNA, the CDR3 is TGTGCCAGCGCCGGGGGTCCGGGTCAGCCCCAGCATTTT. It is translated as CASAGGPGQPQHF.